This T cell receptor beta chain derives from a study of blood T cell repertoires in COVID-19. Study background: COVID-19 samples collected from the United States, Italy and Spain covered acute and convalescent phases. The analysed material was cDNA or gDNA that came from T cells, B-cell-depleted T cells, or PBMCs.

Germline lookup yields CDR1 SGHAT and CDR2 FQDESV (reference sequence). V lost 2 bases and J lost 7, with 15 bases in between. The CDR3 contains 14 residues. Methods used by the authors: It was from reference gene primer amplification that nucleated cell counts were estimated. Clones were read by immunoSEQ multiplex PCR, and TCRdb kept only the in-frame ones, dropping some. V, J and clone size were drawn from that table, and D and trimming were deduced from the DNA. Of roughly 230,000 clones listed, roughly 84% are singletons. This chain connects TRBV11-1 to TRBJ2-7; TRBD1 is a possible D gene (5 bases). The TCR was taken from a man aged 45-60 years with active or convalescent COVID-19. Material: peripheral blood. Written as DNA, the CDR3 is TGTGCCAGCAGCTTACACACAGGACCTTGGGAGCAGTACTTC. Protein sequence: CASSLHTGPWEQYF.